This T cell receptor (beta chain) came from a study of blood T cell repertoires in COVID-19. Study details: Samples representing acute and convalescent COVID-19 were sourced from the United States, Italy and Spain.

The V and J ends lost 3 bases and 2 bases respectively, with 9 bases between them. Germline V gene sequence: CDR1 SEHNR, CDR2 FQNEAQ (reference sequence). This CDR3 region has 14 residues. Authors' analysis steps: Amplification with reference gene primers provided the estimates of nucleated cell counts. Assay used: immunoSEQ multiplex PCR; TCRdb lists only in-frame clones, some missing. Clonal size and the V and J genes are those of that table, whereas D and trimming came from the DNA. The data show 100,000 to 150,000 clones, around 70% seen once. The J gene is TRBJ2-3, the V gene TRBV7-9, with a weak D call TRBD1 (6 bases). The source is a man in his 60s with acute or convalescent COVID-19. The sample consisted of peripheral blood. The DNA of the CDR3 is TGTGCCAGCAGCTTGGGACATACCACAGATACGCAGTATTTT. It translates to CASSLGHTTDTQYF. The complete variable domain, with remaining parts taken from reference TRBV7-9 and TRBJ2-3, reads DTGVSQNPRHKITKRGQNVTFRCDPISEHNRLYWYRQTLGQGPEFLTYFQNEAQLEKSRLLSDRFSAERPKGSFSTLEIQRTEQGDSAMYLCASSLGHTTDTQYFGPGTRLTVL.